These 19 T cell receptor beta chains came from one sample sequenced in a study of identical twins. One entry per CDR3 protein results from TCRdb running MiXCR on the 5' RACE reads. In the table there are a few hundred thousand distinct CDR3 sequences, over 8.5% of which are singletons. These records were also assigned to another study, of yellow fever vaccine responses in identical twins.

Material for sequencing was PBMCs. The receptor source for this set is a young woman in good health.

This clonotype was detected a few times. The J gene is TRBJ2-7, the V gene TRBV20-1, with 11 bases fitting TRBD2. The CDR3 has 14 residues. Germline trimming cut 6 bases from V and 2 bases from J; bases unmatched to any gene: 6. Germline V gene lookup returns CDR1 DFQATT and CDR2 SNEGSKA (reference sequence). CDR3 DNA: TGCAGTGCCACTAGCGGGGGCCTTCCCTACGAGCAGTACTTC. Its translation is CSATSGGLPYEQYF.

The CDR3: CASSLEAARSSTDTQYF. CDR3 coding DNA: TGTGCCAGCAGCTTAGAGGCCGCGAGGAGTAGCACAGATACGCAGTATTTT. The J gene is TRBJ2-3, the V gene TRBV7-6; D unclear. CDR1 and CDR2 (germline): SGHVS, FNYEAQ. The V end lost 1 base, the J end lost 0 bases, and 14 bases lay between the germline ends. The CDR3 runs 17 residues.

This clonotype was seen only a few times. CDR3 region: CAISVSLDRKSTDTQYF. The CDR3 coding sequence is TGTGCCATCAGTGTTTCTCTGGACAGGAAAAGCACAGATACGCAGTATTTT. V and J are TRBV10-3 and TRBJ2-3; 7 nucleotides line up with TRBD1. V was pared by 4 bases and J by 0 bases, with 10 bases of the junction left unmatched. Germline V gene lookup returns CDR1 ENHRY and CDR2 SYGVKD. The CDR3 has 17 residues.

This clonotype was observed a few times. The V call is TRBV15, the J call TRBJ2-1; 8 bases match TRBD2. This CDR3 contains 15 residues. Trimming took 0 bases from V and 9 from J; bases not matched to a gene: 7. Per the germline V gene, CDR1 is LNHNV and CDR2 is YYDKDF (reference sequence). CDR3 nucleotides: TGTGCCACCAGCAGAGAGGTCGGGAGGGGGAGTGAGCAGTTCTTC. It specifies CATSREVGRGSEQFF.

In DNA, the CDR3 is TGCAGTGCTAGGGCCAGTTTCCATTCCCGGGAGACCCAGTACTTC. Protein product: CSARASFHSRETQYF. The chain uses TRBV20-1 and TRBJ2-5, with D hard to call. CDR3 size: 15 residues. From germline, CDR1 is DFQATT and CDR2 SNEGSKA (reference sequence). V was cut by 3 bases and J by 5 bases, with 19 bases left in between.

This clonotype showed up just a few times. The genes are TRBV4-1 and TRBJ1-1, with D unclear. The CDR3 has 14 amino acids. The ends were cut back, 4 bases at V and 3 bases at J, with 12 bases in the middle. Germline CDR1 reads MGHRA; CDR2 reads YSYEKL. CDR3 in amino acids: CASSLNTQDTEAFF. The CDR3, as DNA: TGCGCCAGCAGCCTTAATACTCAGGACACTGAAGCTTTCTTT.

This clonotype was found a few times. The chain joins TRBV6-4 to TRBJ2-7; D gene unclear. CDR1 and CDR2 from the germline V gene are MRHNA and SNTAGT. This CDR3 has 17 amino acids. Trimming removed 6 bases at V and 1 base at J, with 22 bases between. The CDR3 sequence: CASSWLEAPADSYEQYF. As DNA, the CDR3 is TGTGCCAGCAGCTGGCTGGAAGCGCCCGCAGATTCCTACGAGCAGTACTTC.

This clonotype was recorded at least ten times. As DNA, the CDR3 is TGTGCCAGCAGGGGTCTAGGGGTCCACGAGCAGTACTTC. Amino acid sequence: CASRGLGVHEQYF. The V gene is TRBV12-3 or TRBV12-4, the J gene TRBJ2-7; tentatively, D is TRBD1 (5 bases). The CDR3 sequence is 13 residues long. Trimming removed 6 bases at V and 5 bases at J, with 14 bases between.

This clonotype was observed a few times. This sequence joins TRBV7-2 and TRBJ2-1; possible D gene TRBD2, 5 bases. The CDR3 has 17 amino acids. V was pared by 5 bases and J by 0 bases, with 17 bases between. The germline CDR1 and CDR2 sequences are SGHTA and FQGNSA. The CDR3 nucleotides are TGTGCCAGCAGCCGCACACCAGCGGTGCTCTCCTACAATGAGCAGTTCTTC. Amino acid sequence: CASSRTPAVLSYNEQFF.

In its sample, this clonotype was seen a few times. This chain links TRBV5-1 with TRBJ2-1, with 7 bases aligning to TRBD1. V trimming: 0 bases; J trimming: 1 base; junction bases outside the gene matches: 4. CDR3 size: 16 residues. The germline gives CDR1 SGHRS, CDR2 YFSETQ. The CDR3 nucleotides read TGCGCCAGCAGCTTGGCCGTGACAGGGTCCTACAATGAGCAGTTCTTC. This sequence encodes CASSLAVTGSYNEQFF.

This clonotype appeared a few times. The V gene is TRBV5-1, the J gene TRBJ2-7; 7 bases map to TRBD2. The ends lost 0 bases at V and 4 bases at J; junction bases unmatched: 10. Germline V gene sequence: CDR1 SGHRS, CDR2 YFSETQ. The CDR3 is 16 residues long. The CDR3 is CASSLALGRGKYEQYF. CDR3 coding DNA: TGCGCCAGCAGCTTGGCCCTGGGGAGGGGAAAGTACGAGCAGTACTTC.

This chain links TRBV2 with TRBJ1-2; TRBD1 aligns across 7 bases. V lost 4 bases to trimming and J lost 2 bases; unmatched junction nucleotides: 10. The CDR3 loop spans 16 amino acids. Looked up from germline, CDR1 is SNHLY and CDR2 is FYNNEI. CDR3 nucleotides: TGTGCCAGCAGTGCCGGAGGGGGCGTGGGAAACTATGGCTACACCTTC. Translating it yields CASSAGGGVGNYGYTF.

This clonotype was seen a few times. V gene TRBV6-1 combines with J gene TRBJ2-3, with 7 positions matching TRBD2. The germline V gene encodes CDR1 MNHNS and CDR2 SASEGT. The ends lost 6 bases at V and 4 bases at J; junction bases unmatched: 10. This CDR3 contains 15 residues. CDR3 sequence reads: CASSHRGELADTQYF. The CDR3 DNA sequence: TGTGCCAGCAGCCACCGGGGGGAGTTAGCAGATACGCAGTATTTT.

This clonotype has more than one count but fewer than ten. This rearrangement joins TRBV3-1 to TRBJ2-1; D is ambiguous. The CDR3 is 11 residues long. Germline V gene sequence: CDR1 LGHDT, CDR2 YNNKEL (reference sequence). The V gene lost 0 bases and the J gene lost 9 bases, with 3 bases spanning the gap. The CDR3 DNA reads as TGTGCCAGCAGCCAAGATGTTGAGCAGTTCTTC. Translating it yields CASSQDVEQFF.

V and J are TRBV4-2 and TRBJ2-5, with 12 bases identical to TRBD2. J was trimmed by 5 bases and V by 3 bases; bases with no gene match: 1. The germline V gene has CDR1 LGHNA and CDR2 YNFKEQ. The CDR3 length is 14 residues. CDR3 in amino acids: CASSQLAGGETQYF. CDR3 sequence (DNA): TGTGCCAGCAGCCAGCTAGCGGGAGGGGAGACCCAGTACTTC.

This clonotype was counted only a few times. The chain uses TRBV6-2 or TRBV6-3 and TRBJ2-7; 13 bases line up with TRBD2. The V and J ends lost 9 bases and 9 bases, in that order; junction bases with no gene match: 5. This CDR3 comprises 12 residues. Germline lookup yields CDR1 MNHEY and CDR2 SVGEGT. The CDR3 bases are TGTGCCAGTGGACTAGCGGGGGCGGTGCAGTACTTC. It yields the protein CASGLAGAVQYF.

This clonotype was found a few times. This chain joins TRBV7-2 and TRBJ2-5, with 10 bases identical to TRBD1. Germline-derived CDR1 and CDR2 are SGHTA and FQGNSA. The CDR3 totals 14 residues. V gave up 4 bases and J gave up 5 bases; unmatched junction bases: 4. The CDR3 loop reads CASSSRTGGETQYF. The CDR3 DNA reads TGTGCCAGCAGCTCCAGGACAGGGGGGGAGACCCAGTACTTC.

Many counts were recorded for this clonotype. This rearrangement joins TRBV5-5 to TRBJ1-2; a weak D match, TRBD1 (5 bases). Trimming took 0 bases from V and 3 from J, leaving 6 bases between them. The CDR3 is 13 residues long. CDR1 and CDR2 from the germline V gene are SGHKS and YYEKEE (reference sequence). CDR3 DNA sequence: TGTGCCAGCAGCTTGGGGGGACACTATGGCTACACCTTC. The encoded protein is CASSLGGHYGYTF.

The gene calls are TRBV5-1 and TRBJ2-7; no definite D call. Germline loops: CDR1 SGHRS, CDR2 YFSETQ. This CDR3 spans 16 amino acids. The V and J ends lost 4 bases and 2 bases respectively, with 19 bases between them. The CDR3 DNA reads TGCGCCAGCAGCCCATCATCCCAGAAAGCTACCTACGAGCAGTACTTC. Translating it yields CASSPSSQKATYEQYF.